This TCR beta chain is drawn from a study of T-cell memory formation after mild COVID-19. The overall study: Largely donor-specific TCR clusters were found. Study-wide points: SARS-CoV-2 specificity was not confirmed for second-wave clones peaking on day 37. Researchers report contracting CD4+ clones mostly in CM and EM, with CD8+ clones in EMRA.

The ends were cut back, 5 bases at V and 9 bases at J, with 8 bases in the middle. CDR3 size: 11 residues. From 5'RACE with constant-segment primers came TCR alpha and TCR beta cDNA libraries that carried sample barcodes and UMIs. Via MiXCR, TCRdb re-called the 5' RACE reads, giving one row per CDR3 protein. This sample has more than 80,000 distinct CDR3 sequences; about a sixth occur once, and the top ten carry 28%. This clonotype was picked up a small number of times. The antigen remains undetermined. J is TRBJ2-1 and V is TRBV12-3 or TRBV12-4; D is uncertain. The receptor was derived from an adult woman who had mild COVID-19 (a few samples of this study predate the infection). Cell type and time point are not known. Sequencing was carried out using PBMCs or a T cell subset sorted from them (not recorded which). For the CDR3, the DNA is TGTGCCAGCAGTGCAGGCCCTGAGCAGTTCTTC. Translated, it gives CASSAGPEQFF.